Listed here are 9 T cell receptor beta chains from one sample, sequenced in a study of blood T cell repertoires in COVID-19. Generated by immunoSEQ multiplex PCR, the TCRdb table keeps only in-frame clones and is missing some. In the table there are about 110,000 clones, approximately 80% of which are singletons. Sample: peripheral blood. The receptors derive from a woman in her 70s with acute or convalescent COVID-19.

The chain couples TRBV28 to TRBJ2-7, with D possibly being TRBD1 (6 bases). Looked up from germline, CDR1 is MDHEN and CDR2 is SYDVKM. This CDR3 spans 12 amino acids. V lost 6 bases and J lost 5, with 11 bases in between. The DNA of the CDR3 is TGTGCCAGCAGGTCAGGGGTCCACGAGCAGTACTTC. Residues: CASRSGVHEQYF.

This clone appeared a few times. The V and J genes are TRBV7-9 and TRBJ1-5, with D tentatively TRBD1 (5 bases). V lost 5 bases, J lost 5 bases, and 7 bases lay in between. The germline V gene has CDR1 SEHNR and CDR2 FQNEAQ (reference sequence). The CDR3 extends over 12 amino acids. The CDR3 reads CASSPGDQPQHF. DNA of the CDR3: TGTGCCAGCAGCCCGGGGGATCAGCCCCAGCATTTT. Looking up the rest from reference TRBV7-9 and TRBJ1-5 gives the full variable domain: DTGVSQNPRHKITKRGQNVTFRCDPISEHNRLYWYRQTLGQGPEFLTYFQNEAQLEKSRLLSDRFSAERPKGSFSTLEIQRTEQGDSAMYLCASSPGDQPQHFGDGTRLSIL.

This clone was found once. The rearrangement joins TRBV28 to TRBJ1-3; D is ambiguous. CDR1 MDHEN and CDR2 SYDVKM come from the germline V gene. This CDR3 has 12 amino acids. Trimming left V 4 bases short and J 8 bases short, with 9 bases between. CDR3 sequence: CASSSTRDTIYF. The CDR3 nucleotides read TGTGCCAGCAGTTCTACACGGGACACCATATATTTT.

V usage is TRBV6-5 and J usage is TRBJ1-1; D not certain. The CDR3 length is 13 residues. Deletions cut 2 bases from V and 4 bases from J, with 8 bases between. CDR1 is MNHEY, CDR2 SVGAGI, per germline. The CDR3 DNA is TGTGCCAGCAGTTACCCGGGGAGCACTGAAGCTTTCTTT. Its translation: CASSYPGSTEAFF.

The J gene is TRBJ2-2, the V gene TRBV6-5; TRBD1 aligns across 8 bases. CDR1 MNHEY and CDR2 SVGAGI come from the germline V gene. The CDR3 contains 15 residues. Trimming at V came to 4 bases and at J to 6 bases, leaving 7 bases not matched to a gene. Written as DNA, the CDR3 is TGTGCCAGCAGTTCCCGACAGGGGATCCCCGGGGAGCTGTTTTTT. Amino acid sequence: CASSSRQGIPGELFF.

The V gene is TRBV3-1 (or the pseudogene TRBV3-2), the J gene TRBJ2-3; D possibly corresponds to TRBD1 (6 bases). CDR3 length: 15 residues. V was shortened by 4 bases and J by 5 bases, with 16 bases between the two germline ends. The germline V gene has CDR1 LGHDT and CDR2 YNNKEL (reference sequence). The CDR3 sequence is CASSPRIGGRDTQYF. The CDR3 DNA follows: TGTGCCAGCAGCCCGCGGATAGGGGGACGAGATACGCAGTATTTT.

The rearrangement links TRBV5-1 to TRBJ2-3; 9 bases map to TRBD1. V lost 5 bases, J lost 4 bases, and 17 bases stayed unmatched. Per germline, CDR1 SGHRS and CDR2 YFSETQ. The CDR3 consists of 18 residues. The CDR3 reads CASRLTSPGQGRSDTQYF. CDR3 nucleotides: TGCGCCAGCAGACTAACTTCCCCGGGACAGGGAAGGTCAGATACGCAGTATTTT.

V gene TRBV30 combines with J gene TRBJ2-4; tentative D call: TRBD2 (5 bases). Germline V lookup: CDR1 GTSNPN, CDR2 SVGIG (reference sequence). The CDR3 spans 14 residues. V was pared by 1 base and J by 13 bases, with 20 bases between. The CDR3 spells CAWSAGSDHGWQYF. CDR3 nucleotides: TGTGCCTGGAGTGCTGGGAGCGACCACGGGTGGCAGTACTTC. Looking up the rest from reference TRBV30 and TRBJ2-4 gives the full variable domain: SQTIHQWPATLVQPVGSPLSLECTVEGTSNPNLYWYRQAAGRGLQLLFYSVGIGQISSEVPQNLSASRPQDRQFILSSKKLLLSDSGFYLCAWSAGSDHGWQYFGAGTRLSVL.

The CDR3 region has the DNA TGCAGCGTTCAGGTACTCCAAGAGACCCAGTACTTC. Residues: CSVQVLQETQYF. J is TRBJ2-5 and V is TRBV29-1; D is unclear. The germline V gene encodes CDR1 SQVTM and CDR2 ANQGSEA. The length of the CDR3 is 12 residues. Trimming removed 5 bases from V and 1 base from J, with 8 bases in between. Full variable domain (remainder filled in from reference TRBV29-1 and TRBJ2-5): SAVISQKPSRDICQRGTSLTIQCQVDSQVTMMFWYRQQPGQSLTLIATANQGSEATYESGFVIDKFPISRPNLTFSTLTVSNMSPEDSSIYLCSVQVLQETQYFGPGTRLLVL.